The 9 T cell receptor beta chains below all came from one sample that was sequenced in a study of blood T cell repertoires in COVID-19. Sequencing was performed with immunoSEQ multiplex PCR; in TCRdb, only in-frame clones are kept and a portion is missing. The sample comprises a few hundred thousand clones, approximately 84% of which are singletons, and roughly 3.1% rests with the top ten. The specimen was PBMCs or T cells enriched from blood (not recorded which). The receptors derive from a man between 45 and 60 years old who had recovered from COVID-19.

In DNA form, the CDR3 reads TGTGCCAGCACCTGGCAGTCAAGGAACACTGAAGCTTTCTTT. Amino acids: CASTWQSRNTEAFF. This chain links TRBV28 with TRBJ1-1; D uncertain. Germline V gene lookup returns CDR1 MDHEN and CDR2 SYDVKM. The CDR3 sequence is 14 residues long. Trimming removed 7 bases from V and 1 base from J, with 13 bases in between.

J is TRBJ2-2 and V is TRBV19; 8 bases fit TRBD1. The CDR3 runs to 14 residues. CDR1 and CDR2 (germline): LNHDA, SQIVND (reference sequence). Trimming at V came to 7 bases and at J to 3 bases, leaving 4 bases not matched to a gene. The CDR3 DNA sequence: TGTGCCAGTACGGTGACAGGGGACACCGGGGAGCTGTTTTTT. It specifies CASTVTGDTGELFF.

The rearrangement joins TRBV11-2 to TRBJ2-7; the D is unclear. This CDR3 contains 13 residues. Germline V CDR1 and CDR2: SGHAT, FQNNGV. V lost 5 bases and J lost 3, with 11 bases in between. The CDR3 sequence is CASSHPGGYEQYF. The DNA for the CDR3 is TGTGCCAGCAGCCACCCCGGCGGCTACGAGCAGTACTTC.

V usage is TRBV6-5 and J usage is TRBJ2-1, with 7 nucleotides matching TRBD1. CDR1 is MNHEY and CDR2 is SVGAGI in the germline V gene. The CDR3 runs to 14 residues. The J segment lost 8 bases and the V segment lost 2 bases, leaving 6 bases of the junction unmatched. The CDR3 here is CASSYDRVVDEQFF. CDR3 coding DNA: TGTGCCAGCAGTTACGACAGGGTTGTAGATGAGCAGTTCTTC.

The chain has TRBV11-3 and TRBJ2-3; TRBD2 aligns across 7 bases. CDR3 length: 13 amino acids. CDR1 SGHNT and CDR2 YENEEA come from the germline V gene. After removal of 3 bases from V and 13 bases from J, the junction contained 10 bases not matched to a gene. The CDR3 DNA reads TGTGCCAGCAGCTTTCGACTAGCCCCATTTAAGTATTTT. Its translation is CASSFRLAPFKYF.

The chain combines TRBV5-1 with TRBJ2-3; D is possibly TRBD2 (5 bases). The V end lost 4 bases, the J end lost 3 bases, and 12 bases lay between the germline ends. CDR3 length equals 14 residues. Germline-derived CDR1 and CDR2 are SGHRS and YFSETQ. CDR3 region: CASSPAVATDTQYF. CDR3 in DNA: TGCGCCAGCAGCCCGGCCGTAGCGACAGATACGCAGTATTTT.

This sequence joins TRBV14 and TRBJ1-2; 9 nucleotides line up with TRBD1. CDR3 length: 14 residues. Germline values: CDR1 SGHDN, CDR2 FVKESK. Trimming cost V 5 bases and J 8 bases; bases outside gene matches: 9. CDR3 coding DNA: TGTGCCAGCAGCTCCCTACAGGGGGCATTGGGCTACACCTTC. It codes for CASSSLQGALGYTF.

The rearrangement uses TRBV18 and TRBJ1-1; D gene ambiguous. The CDR3 is 13 residues long. Trimming pared 6 bases from V and 2 bases from J, leaving 10 bases between. The V gene's germline CDR1 is KGHSH and CDR2 LQKENI. The CDR3 reads CASSFDKNTEAFF. The CDR3 coding sequence is TGTGCCAGCTCTTTCGACAAAAACACTGAAGCTTTCTTT.

This clone was picked up a small number of times. This chain links TRBV19 with TRBJ1-2; TRBD1 might be the D (6 bases). The CDR3 spans 16 residues. Germline V gene lookup returns CDR1 LNHDA and CDR2 SQIVND (reference sequence). Deletions cut 8 bases from V and 4 bases from J, with 23 bases between. The CDR3: CASGDSSRGGFYGYTF. The CDR3 coding sequence is TGTGCCAGTGGCGACTCCTCAAGAGGGGGTTTCTATGGCTACACCTTC.